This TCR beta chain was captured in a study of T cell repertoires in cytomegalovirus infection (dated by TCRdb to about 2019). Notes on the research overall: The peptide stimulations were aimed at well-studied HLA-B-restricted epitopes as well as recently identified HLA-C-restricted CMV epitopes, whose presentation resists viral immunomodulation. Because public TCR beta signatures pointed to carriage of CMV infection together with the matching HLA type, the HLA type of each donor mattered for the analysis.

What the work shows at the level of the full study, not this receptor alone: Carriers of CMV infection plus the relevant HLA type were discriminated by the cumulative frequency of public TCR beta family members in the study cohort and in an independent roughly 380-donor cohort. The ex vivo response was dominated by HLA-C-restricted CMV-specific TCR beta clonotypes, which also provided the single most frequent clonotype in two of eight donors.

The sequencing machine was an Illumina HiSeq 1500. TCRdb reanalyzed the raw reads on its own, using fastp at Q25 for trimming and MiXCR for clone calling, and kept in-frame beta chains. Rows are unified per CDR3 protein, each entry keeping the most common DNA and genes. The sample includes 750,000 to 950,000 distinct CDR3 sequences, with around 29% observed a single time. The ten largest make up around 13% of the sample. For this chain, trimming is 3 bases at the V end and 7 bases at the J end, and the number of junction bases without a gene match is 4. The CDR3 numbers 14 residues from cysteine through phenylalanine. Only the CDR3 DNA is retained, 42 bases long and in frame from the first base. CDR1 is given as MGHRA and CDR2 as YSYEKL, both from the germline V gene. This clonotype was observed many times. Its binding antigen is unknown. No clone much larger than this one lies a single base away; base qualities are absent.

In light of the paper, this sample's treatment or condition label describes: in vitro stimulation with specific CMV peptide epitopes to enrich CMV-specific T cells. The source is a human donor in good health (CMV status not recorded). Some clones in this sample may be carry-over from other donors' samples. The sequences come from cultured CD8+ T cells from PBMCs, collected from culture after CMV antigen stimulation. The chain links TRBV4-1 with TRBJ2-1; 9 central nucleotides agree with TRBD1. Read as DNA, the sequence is TGCGCCAGCAGCCAGTCACAGGGGGCAAATGAGCAGTTCTTC. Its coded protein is CASSQSQGANEQFF.